These T cell receptor beta chains were read from a single sample in a study of T cell repertoires in cytomegalovirus infection. In TCRdb, the reads were re-called with MiXCR into one record per CDR3 protein. The table lists 75,000 to 100,000 distinct CDR3 sequences, 25% to 35% of them singletons, with over 60% in the top ten. These receptors have no identified antigens. Sequences were derived from CD8+ T cells from cultured PBMCs, sampled from culture after CMV antigen stimulation. Receptors originate from a human donor in good health (CMV status not recorded). Some clones in this sample may be carry-over from other donors' samples. Each CDR3 is given with its conserved first and last residue.

CDR3 length,V gene,J gene,CDR3 protein
12,TRBV19,TRBJ2-7,CASSPTGSEQYF
15,TRBV19,TRBJ1-2,CASSSWDREYDGYTF
13,TRBV2,TRBJ1-1,CASSEGWNTEAFF
14,TRBV6-6,TRBJ1-6,CASSDSLENSPLHF
15,TRBV7-2,TRBJ1-5,CASSPSLYSNQPQHF
14,TRBV7-9,TRBJ2-1,CASRGPGGYNEQFF
16,TRBV4-1,TRBJ1-5,CASSPIQTGSNQPQHF
13,TRBV7-9,TRBJ1-1,CASSAPWGTEAFF
15,TRBV7-6,TRBJ2-3,CASSSRSGTTDTQYF
17,TRBV29-1,TRBJ2-3,CSVETRGMGPSTDTQYF
17,TRBV28,TRBJ1-4,CASSFLDRGATNEKLFF
15,TRBV20-1,TRBJ1-5,CSARGQGNRAQPQHF
13,TRBV11-3,TRBJ2-7,CASSFSPVYEQYF
16,TRBV11-3,TRBJ2-1,CASSRSGAGFYNEQFF
14,TRBV7-9,TRBJ1-1,CASSSSGSRIEAFF
17,TRBV27,TRBJ2-3,CASSLSWGDTSTDTQYF
17,TRBV20-1,TRBJ2-7,CSARMGLAGTDFYEQYF
15,TRBV7-9,TRBJ2-5,CASSLRWGVQETQYF
16,TRBV7-8,TRBJ2-3,CASSPRSGGGVDTQYF
17,TRBV19,TRBJ2-1,CASSLNRLAGVNNEQFF
15,TRBV9,TRBJ2-5,CASSDQTGYQETQYF
14,TRBV2,TRBJ1-2,CASSGSANNYGYTF
15,TRBV19,TRBJ1-2,CASSRGEAGDYGYTF
11,TRBV7-9,TRBJ2-7,CASSGGGEQYF
17,TRBV7-9,TRBJ2-7,CASSRGGGADDLYEQYF